This T cell receptor beta chain was captured by sequencing in a study of shared clonotypes between healthy human individuals. Notes on the study in general: The represented genetic and exposure-history diversity was limited by the small number of donors.

A CD45RA+ naive subset and a CD45RA-negative memory subset were split from CD4+ cells. Study processing details: Junction-only sequences without quality scores came from ImmunoSEQ, so filtering differed. The protocol was immunoSEQ multiplex PCR, while the TCRdb copy is restricted to in-frame clones and leaves out a portion. V and J calls and clone size are those listed in that table; D and trimming were worked out from the DNA. The sample consists of about 1 million clones, around 74% of them appearing once. Turning to this clone: Its antigen is not identified.

The ends were cut back, 8 bases at V and 7 bases at J, with 14 bases in the middle. The CDR3 totals 13 residues. CDR1 and CDR2 (germline): MNHNY, SVGAGI (reference sequence). The chain couples TRBV6-6 to TRBJ1-4, with a tentative D call TRBD1 (5 bases). Material: memory CD4+ T cells sorted from blood. The subset was: CD45RA-negative fraction. The receptor was isolated from a man younger than 30 in good health. This CDR3 is CASLGEVTEKLFF. The CDR3 region has the DNA TGTGCCAGCTTGGGGGAGGTTACTGAAAAACTGTTTTTT.